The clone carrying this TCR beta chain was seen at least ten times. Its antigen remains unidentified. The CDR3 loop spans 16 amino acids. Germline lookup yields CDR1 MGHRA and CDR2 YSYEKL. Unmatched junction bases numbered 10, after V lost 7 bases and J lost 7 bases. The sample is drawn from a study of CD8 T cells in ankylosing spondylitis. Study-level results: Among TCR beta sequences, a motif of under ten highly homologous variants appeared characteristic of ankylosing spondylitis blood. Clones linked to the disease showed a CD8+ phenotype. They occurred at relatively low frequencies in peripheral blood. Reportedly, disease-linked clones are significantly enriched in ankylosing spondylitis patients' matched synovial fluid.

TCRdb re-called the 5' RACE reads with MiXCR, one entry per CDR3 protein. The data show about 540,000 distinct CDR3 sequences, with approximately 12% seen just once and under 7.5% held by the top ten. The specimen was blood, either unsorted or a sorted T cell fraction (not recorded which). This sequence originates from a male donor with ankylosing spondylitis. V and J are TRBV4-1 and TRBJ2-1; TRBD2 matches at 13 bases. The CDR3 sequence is CASTLGGLAGENEQFF. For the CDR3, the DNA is TGCGCCAGCACCCTAGGCGGACTAGCGGGAGAAAATGAGCAGTTCTTC.